This passage covers 16 T cell receptor beta chains from one sample sequenced in a study of T cell responses to AZD1222 COVID-19 vaccine. Libraries were prepared by immunoSEQ multiplex PCR; TCRdb keeps only in-frame clonotypes and omits some of them. The sample includes 140,000 to 150,000 clones, over 90% of them seen just once. Sequencing used peripheral blood, obtained on day 0 of AZD1222 vaccination. The receptors were sampled from an adult in good health.

This chain links TRBV27 with TRBJ2-2; D is perhaps TRBD2 (6 bases). This CDR3 is 16 amino acids long. The V end lost 5 bases, the J end lost 4 bases, and 17 bases lay between the germline ends. Germline values: CDR1 MNHEY, CDR2 SMNVEV (reference sequence). The CDR3 here is CASSPRLVDATGELFF. The CDR3 bases are TGTGCCAGCAGTCCCAGACTAGTAGATGCCACCGGGGAGCTGTTTTTT.

This clone was observed once. The chain couples TRBV19 to TRBJ1-1; TRBD1 matches 10 bases. This CDR3 has 19 amino acids. CDR1 is LNHDA and CDR2 is SQIVND in the germline V gene (reference sequence). V trimming: 4 bases; J trimming: 4 bases; junction bases outside the gene matches: 18. The CDR3, as DNA: TGTGCCAGTAGTAAAAGACAGGGGGCGGGTCTCCTTGGGAGCACTGAAGCTTTCTTT. Protein sequence: CASSKRQGAGLLGSTEAFF.

Of note for this clone: Other DNA sequences from this sample encode an identical CDR3 as well. The chain couples TRBV28 to TRBJ2-1; D not certain. Germline V gene data show CDR1 as MDHEN and CDR2 as SYDVKM. The germline V and J ends were trimmed by 2 bases and 4 bases, with 9 bases remaining between them. This CDR3 is built from 14 residues. CDR3 region: CASSLSSGYNEQFF. The DNA of the CDR3 is TGTGCCAGCAGTTTAAGTAGTGGATACAATGAGCAGTTCTTC.

This clone showed up just once. The V and J genes are TRBV9 and TRBJ2-2; D is unclear. Trimming cost V 3 bases and J 0 bases, with 6 bases left between them. The CDR3 consists of 14 residues. Germline-derived CDR1 and CDR2 are SGDLS and YYNGEE. The CDR3 region is CASSASPNTGELFF. The CDR3 DNA follows: TGTGCCAGCAGCGCTTCTCCGAACACCGGGGAGCTGTTTTTT. The full variable domain, with the rest looked up from reference TRBV9 and TRBJ2-2, is DSGVTQTPKHLITATGQRVTLRCSPRSGDLSVYWYQQSLDQGLQFLIQYYNGEERAKGNILERFSAQQFPDLHSELNLSSLELGDSALYFCASSASPNTGELFFGEGSRLTVL.

The count of this clone is one. This rearrangement joins TRBV7-9 to TRBJ1-2, with 7 positions matching TRBD1. V lost 1 base, J lost 4 bases, and 12 bases stayed unmatched. CDR1 and CDR2 from the germline V gene are SEHNR and FQNEAQ (reference sequence). The CDR3 has 17 residues. CDR3 nucleotide sequence: TGTGCCAGCAGCTTAGTGGTGGAGGCCCACAGGGGCTATGGCTACACCTTC. Translating it yields CASSLVVEAHRGYGYTF.

The CDR3 loop is CASSPVYSNQPQHF. Here the CDR3 DNA reads TGTGCCAGCTCACCAGTCTATAGCAATCAGCCCCAGCATTTT. The chain joins TRBV18 to TRBJ1-5; D unresolved. V shed 2 bases and J shed 0 bases, with 5 bases lying between them. The germline V gene encodes CDR1 KGHSH and CDR2 LQKENI. The CDR3 totals 14 residues.

This clone was seen once. The rearrangement uses TRBV14 and TRBJ2-6, with a possible D match to TRBD1 (6 bases). V dropped 6 bases and J dropped 1 base, with 16 bases sitting between them. This CDR3 is built from 17 residues. The V gene's germline CDR1 is SGHDN and CDR2 FVKESK. The chain's CDR3 is CASSSLNRASGANVLTF. CDR3 sequence (DNA): TGTGCCAGCAGTAGCTTAAACAGGGCATCTGGGGCCAACGTCCTGACTTTC. The variable domain in full, completed from reference TRBV14 and TRBJ2-6, reads EAGVTQFPSHSVIEKGQTVTLRCDPISGHDNLYWYRRVMGKEIKFLLHFVKESKQDESGMPNNRFLAERTGGTYSTLKVQPAELEDSGVYFCASSSLNRASGANVLTFGAGSRLTVL.

A single count supports this clone. The V call is TRBV7-9, the J call TRBJ1-5; D might be TRBD1 (5 bases). Germline V gives CDR1 SEHNR, CDR2 FQNEAQ (reference sequence). There are 16 residues in the CDR3. V lost 3 bases, J lost 5 bases, and 17 bases lay in between. CDR3 DNA: TGTGCCAGCAGCTTCTCAAGGGGTAAAAAGCATCAGCCCCAGCATTTT. Amino acids: CASSFSRGKKHQPQHF.

The chain carries TRBV27 and TRBJ2-1; no reliable D call. Germline-derived CDR1 and CDR2 are MNHEY and SMNVEV (reference sequence). The CDR3 has 13 amino acids. Trimming left V 0 bases short and J 4 bases short, with 4 bases between. The chain's CDR3 is CASSLSTYNEQFF. CDR3 DNA sequence: TGTGCCAGCAGTTTATCGACTTACAATGAGCAGTTCTTC.

The rearrangement links TRBV18 to TRBJ2-1; D is possibly TRBD1 (8 bases). The length of the CDR3 is 16 residues. The V end lost 0 bases, the J end lost 4 bases, and 13 bases lay between the germline ends. The germline gives CDR1 KGHSH, CDR2 LQKENI. CDR3: CASSPPNRGGYNEQFF. The CDR3 DNA reads TGTGCCAGCTCACCACCGAACAGGGGGGGATACAATGAGCAGTTCTTC.

The J gene is TRBJ2-5, the V gene TRBV30; perhaps TRBD2 as D (5 bases). The V and J ends lost 3 bases and 1 base respectively, with 15 bases between them. The CDR3 is made up of 15 amino acids. CDR1 and CDR2 (germline): GTSNPN, SVGIG (reference sequence). CDR3 DNA: TGTGCCTGGAGAATGGACTTACTATTCCAAGAGACCCAGTACTTC. Translated, it gives CAWRMDLLFQETQYF.

The chain has TRBV19 and TRBJ1-1; D remains ambiguous. This CDR3 is 13 amino acids long. CDR1 and CDR2 from the germline V gene are LNHDA and SQIVND (reference sequence). Trimming cost V 7 bases and J 4 bases, with 13 bases left between them. Here the CDR3 DNA reads TGTGCCAGTACCCTGGCCTCCAGCACTGAAGCTTTCTTT. As protein: CASTLASSTEAFF.

The rearrangement links TRBV14 to TRBJ2-7; TRBD2 might be the D (6 bases). The V gene's germline CDR1 is SGHDN and CDR2 FVKESK. V was pared by 2 bases and J by 3 bases, with 14 bases between. The CDR3 is 15 residues long. The CDR3 region is CASSQLGRGIYEQYF. The DNA for the CDR3 is TGTGCCAGCAGCCAATTAGGGCGGGGTATCTACGAGCAGTACTTC.

The V call is TRBV3-1 (or the pseudogene TRBV3-2), the J call TRBJ2-7; no reliable D call. This CDR3 contains 14 residues. The germline V gene has CDR1 LGHDT and CDR2 YNNKEL (reference sequence). V dropped 1 base and J dropped 0 bases, with 7 bases sitting between them. The CDR3 loop is CASSQVLGSYEQYF. The CDR3 DNA reads TGTGCCAGCAGCCAAGTGTTGGGCTCCTACGAGCAGTACTTC.

The V call is TRBV28, the J call TRBJ1-1; TRBD1 agrees at 9 bases. The CDR3 spans 15 residues. Trimming removed 5 bases from V and 1 base from J; junction bases left unmatched: 5. Germline assignment: CDR1 MDHEN and CDR2 SYDVKM. The CDR3 spells CASSPLDRGNTEAFF. As DNA, the CDR3 is TGTGCCAGCAGTCCTCTGGACAGGGGGAACACTGAAGCTTTCTTT.

The V call is TRBV7-9, the J call TRBJ1-6; TRBD1 might be the D (5 bases). Germline lookup yields CDR1 SEHNR and CDR2 FQNEAQ (reference sequence). V was trimmed by 4 bases and J by 10 bases, leaving 17 bases between them. The length of the CDR3 is 15 residues. The CDR3 sequence is CASSSLRGSRSPLHF. CDR3 nucleotides: TGTGCCAGCAGCTCCCTTAGGGGATCGCGCTCACCCCTCCACTTT.